These T cell receptor beta chains were read from a single sample in a study of vaccination and CD4 T cells after COVID-19. TCRdb reprocessed the PCR reads via MiXCR and lists one record per CDR3 protein. The profile shows roughly 28,000 distinct CDR3 sequences, 50% of them singletons. The starting material was CD4+ T cells from blood, obtained about 7 months after SARS-CoV-2 vaccination. These receptors were obtained from a human donor who had recovered from COVID-19. The CDR3 runs from the conserved cysteine through the conserved F or W. A D gene is named only where the DNA matches it firmly. Not all rows give a size; the values are once, few, many and, for expanded clones, a class.

d_call	v_call	clone_size	j_call	cdr3_aa	cdr3_nt
-	TRBV7-9	-	TRBJ1-4	CASSLAERGTSF	TGTGCCAGCAGCTTAGCGGAACGCGGGACCAGTTTT
-	TRBV28	-	TRBJ2-3	CASSGRDDGTDTQYF	TGTGCCAGCAGTGGGCGGGACGACGGCACAGATACGCAGTATTTT
-	TRBV28	-	TRBJ2-2	CASSGIRENTGELFF	TGTGCCAGCAGCGGGATACGGGAGAACACCGGGGAGCTGTTTTTT
TRBD2	TRBV25-1	-	TRBJ2-3	CASSPLTSRSTDTQYF	TGTGCCAGCAGCCCGCTGACTAGCCGTAGCACAGATACGCAGTATTTT
TRBD2	TRBV10-1	-	TRBJ2-3	CASSESLAGSTDTQYF	TGCGCCAGCAGCGAATCACTAGCGGGAAGCACAGATACGCAGTATTTT
-	TRBV6-5	-	TRBJ1-1	CASSSQTEAFF	TGTGCCAGCAGTTCCCAGACTGAAGCTTTCTTT
-	TRBV6-5	-	TRBJ2-7	CASSYRARDEQYF	TGTGCCAGCAGTTACAGGGCCAGGGACGAGCAGTACTTC
-	TRBV10-3	-	TRBJ2-2	CAISGNTNTGELFF	TGTGCCATCAGTGGGAACACGAACACCGGGGAGCTGTTTTTT
-	TRBV12-3/TRBV12-4	few	TRBJ1-5	CASIKDGAGDQPQHF	TGTGCCAGCATTAAGGACGGGGCTGGGGATCAGCCCCAGCATTTT
-	TRBV20-1	few	TRBJ2-3	CSASNAELGTDTQYF	TGCAGTGCTAGTAACGCAGAATTGGGCACAGATACGCAGTATTTT
TRBD1	TRBV20-1	-	TRBJ1-2	CSAGTGMGDLYGYTF	TGCAGTGCTGGGACAGGGATGGGGGACCTCTATGGCTACACCTTC
-	TRBV27	-	TRBJ2-2	CASSANPEGNTGELFF	TGTGCCAGCAGCGCTAATCCGGAAGGGAACACCGGGGAGCTGTTTTTT
TRBD2	TRBV6-1	-	TRBJ2-1	CASSVAGGGYNEQFF	TGTGCCAGCAGCGTAGCGGGAGGAGGTTACAATGAGCAGTTCTTC
TRBD2	TRBV2	-	TRBJ2-1	CASRPTSGTYNEQFF	TGTGCCAGCAGGCCCACTAGCGGGACCTACAATGAGCAGTTCTTC
-	TRBV4-1	-	TRBJ2-1	CASSQRDLSYNEQFF	TGCGCCAGCAGCCAGCGGGACCTCTCCTACAATGAGCAGTTCTTC
-	TRBV4-1	once	TRBJ1-5	CASSQDRLGQGRLSWPQHF	TGCGCCAGCAGCCAAGACCGCCTGGGTCAGGGCAGATTAAGTTGGCCCCAGCATTTT
TRBD2	TRBV28	-	TRBJ2-5	CASSALAYQETQYF	TGTGCCAGCAGTGCACTAGCGTACCAAGAGACCCAGTACTTC
-	TRBV2	-	TRBJ2-5	CASSGRETQYF	TGTGCCAGCAGTGGGAGGGAGACCCAGTACTTC
-	TRBV6-5	-	TRBJ2-2	CASSYGAENTGELFF	TGTGCCAGCAGTTATGGGGCGGAGAACACCGGGGAGCTGTTTTTT
-	TRBV20-1	few	TRBJ2-1	CSASQGSYNEQFF	TGCAGTGCTTCCCAGGGTTCCTACAATGAGCAGTTCTTC
-	TRBV2	few	TRBJ1-5	CASGGEGNQPQHF	TGTGCCAGCGGGGGCGAAGGGAATCAGCCCCAGCATTTT
-	TRBV27	-	TRBJ2-4	CASSPARITKNIQYF	TGTGCCAGCAGTCCCGCTAGGATAACCAAAAACATTCAGTACTTC
-	TRBV19	few	TRBJ2-7	CASRGSVHEQYF	TGTGCCAGTAGAGGTAGCGTCCACGAGCAGTACTTC
-	TRBV23-1	-	TRBJ1-1	CASSHRLTEAFF	TGCGCCAGCAGTCATCGCCTCACTGAAGCTTTCTTT
TRBD1	TRBV7-9	-	TRBJ1-2	CASSSDRAYGYTF	TGTGCCAGCAGCTCGGACAGGGCCTATGGCTACACCTTC